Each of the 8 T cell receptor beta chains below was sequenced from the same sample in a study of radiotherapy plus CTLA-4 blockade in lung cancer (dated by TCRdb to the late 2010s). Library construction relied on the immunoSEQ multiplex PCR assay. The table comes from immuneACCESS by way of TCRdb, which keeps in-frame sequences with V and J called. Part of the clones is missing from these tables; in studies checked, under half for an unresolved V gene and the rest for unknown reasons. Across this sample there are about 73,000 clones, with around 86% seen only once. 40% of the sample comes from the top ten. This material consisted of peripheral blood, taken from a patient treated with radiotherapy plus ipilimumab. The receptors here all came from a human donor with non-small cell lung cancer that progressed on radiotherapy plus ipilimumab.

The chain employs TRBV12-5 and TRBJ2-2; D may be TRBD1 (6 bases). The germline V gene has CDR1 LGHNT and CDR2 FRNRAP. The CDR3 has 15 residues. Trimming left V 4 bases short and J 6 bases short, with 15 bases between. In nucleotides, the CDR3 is TGTGCTAGTGGTTACCGGGACAATAACGCCGGGGAGCTGTTTTTT. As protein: CASGYRDNNAGELFF. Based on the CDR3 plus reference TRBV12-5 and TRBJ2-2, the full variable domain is DARVTQTPRHKVTEMGQEVTMRCQPILGHNTVFWYRQTMMQGLELLAYFRNRAPLDDSGMPKDRFSAEMPDATLATLKIQPSEPRDSAVYFCASGYRDNNAGELFFGEGSRLTVL.

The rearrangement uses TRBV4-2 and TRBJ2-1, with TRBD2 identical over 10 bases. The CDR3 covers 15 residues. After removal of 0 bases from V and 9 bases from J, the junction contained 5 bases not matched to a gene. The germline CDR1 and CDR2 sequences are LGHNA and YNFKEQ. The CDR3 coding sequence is TGTGCCAGCAGCCAAGAGCCCGGGACTAGCGTTGAGCAGTTCTTC. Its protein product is CASSQEPGTSVEQFF.

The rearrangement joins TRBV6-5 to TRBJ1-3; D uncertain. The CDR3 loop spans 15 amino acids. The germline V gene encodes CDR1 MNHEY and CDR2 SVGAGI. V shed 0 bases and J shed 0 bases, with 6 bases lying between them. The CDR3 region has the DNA TGTGCCAGCAGTTACTCGCTGGGCTCTGGAAACACCATATATTTT. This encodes CASSYSLGSGNTIYF.

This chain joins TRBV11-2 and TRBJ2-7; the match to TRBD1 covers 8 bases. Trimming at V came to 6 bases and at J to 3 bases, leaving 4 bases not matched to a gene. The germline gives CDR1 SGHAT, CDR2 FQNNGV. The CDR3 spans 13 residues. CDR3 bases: TGTGCCAGCAGTTACGGACAGGGCTACGAGCAGTACGTC. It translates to CASSYGQGYEQYV.

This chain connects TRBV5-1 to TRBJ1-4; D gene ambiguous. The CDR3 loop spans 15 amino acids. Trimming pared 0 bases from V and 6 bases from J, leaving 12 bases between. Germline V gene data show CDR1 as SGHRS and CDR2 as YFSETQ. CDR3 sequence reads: CASSLGGTVDEKLFF. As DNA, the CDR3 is TGCGCCAGCAGCTTGGGGGGTACTGTTGATGAAAAACTGTTTTTT.

CDR3: CASSRTGVCNQPQHF. The CDR3 bases are TGCGCCAGCAGTCGGACAGGGGTGTGCAATCAGCCCCAGCATTTT. V is TRBV10-1 and J is TRBJ1-5; 9 positions match TRBD1. The CDR3 consists of 15 residues. Germline V CDR1 and CDR2: WNHNN, SYGVQD (reference sequence). J lost 2 bases, V lost 5 bases, and 4 bases had no gene match.

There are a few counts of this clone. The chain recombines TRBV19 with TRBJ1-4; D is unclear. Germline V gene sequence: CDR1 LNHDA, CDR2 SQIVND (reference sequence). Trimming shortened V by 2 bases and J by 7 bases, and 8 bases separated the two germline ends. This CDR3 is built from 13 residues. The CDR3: CASSITRGEKLFF. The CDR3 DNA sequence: TGTGCCAGTAGTATAACTCGGGGTGAAAAACTGTTTTTT.

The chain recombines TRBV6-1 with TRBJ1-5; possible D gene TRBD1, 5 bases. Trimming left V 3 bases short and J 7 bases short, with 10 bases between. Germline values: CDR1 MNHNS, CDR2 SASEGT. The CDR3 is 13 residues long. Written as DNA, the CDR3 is TGTGCCAGCAGTGAGTGGGGCGGACAGCCCCAGCATTTT. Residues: CASSEWGGQPQHF.